The rows below give T cell receptor beta chains drawn from one sample of a study of spatial heterogeneity in lung cancer. A single record per CDR3 protein comes from TCRdb applying MiXCR to the 5' RACE reads. The sample lists around 110,000 distinct CDR3 sequences; 9% to 15% were seen once. Sequencing was performed on PBMCs, taken at follow-up. These receptors were obtained from a male donor with early-stage non-small cell lung cancer. CDR3s include the opening cysteine and the closing phenylalanine or tryptophan. The D gene is left open where the match is weak. Size is omitted from some rows. Given values are once, few, many or a class for expanded clones.

d_call,j_call,clone_size,v_call,cdr3_aa,cdr3_nt
TRBD1,TRBJ1-1,few,TRBV28,CASRVTGGTEAFF,TGTGCCAGCAGGGTTACAGGGGGGACTGAAGCTTTCTTT
NA,TRBJ1-1,many,TRBV2,CASSTGGTEAFF,TGTGCCAGCAGTACAGGAGGTACTGAAGCTTTCTTT
TRBD1,TRBJ1-2,many,TRBV7-9,CASSQAVGTGKLVYTF,TGTGCCAGCAGCCAAGCGGTTGGGACAGGGAAACTAGTCTACACCTTC
NA,TRBJ1-3,many,TRBV12-3/TRBV12-4,CASSYGSGNTIYF,TGTGCCAGCAGCTATGGCTCTGGAAACACCATATATTTT
TRBD1,TRBJ1-5,few,TRBV12-3/TRBV12-4,CASRDGQVNQPQHF,TGTGCCAGCAGGGACGGACAGGTCAATCAGCCCCAGCATTTT
NA,TRBJ1-3,few,TRBV4-1,CASSQEKQGGNTIYF,TGCGCCAGCAGCCAAGAGAAGCAGGGCGGAAACACCATATATTTT
NA,TRBJ1-1,many,TRBV5-6,CASSLALGSSGVVAFF,TGTGCCAGCAGCTTGGCCCTGGGTTCGTCAGGGGTTGTAGCTTTCTTT
TRBD1,TRBJ1-1,NA,TRBV6-5,CASSYGQASTEAFF,TGTGCCAGCAGTTACGGACAGGCGAGCACTGAAGCTTTCTTT
NA,TRBJ1-2,NA,TRBV7-2,CASSLHSGQSRGYTF,TGTGCCAGCAGCTTACATTCTGGACAAAGTCGAGGCTACACCTTC
NA,TRBJ1-2,many,TRBV6-6,CASSDGQKYGYTF,TGTGCCAGCAGTGATGGACAGAAGTATGGCTACACCTTC
NA,TRBJ2-1,NA,TRBV10-3,CAISDSVGNEQFF,TGTGCCATCAGTGACTCGGTGGGAAATGAGCAGTTCTTC
TRBD1,TRBJ1-2,NA,TRBV27,CASSSTGIGYTF,TGTGCCAGCAGTTCGACAGGGATCGGCTACACCTTC
NA,TRBJ1-1,few,TRBV6-5,CASSYEVGTEAFF,TGTGCCAGCAGTTACGAGGTGGGCACTGAAGCTTTCTTT
NA,TRBJ2-3,NA,TRBV20-1,CSASMAGATRGDTQYF,TGCAGTGCTAGTATGGCGGGGGCGACTAGAGGAGATACGCAGTATTTT
NA,TRBJ1-1,NA,TRBV9,CASSLIQGQNTEAFF,TGTGCCAGCAGCCTGATACAGGGACAGAACACTGAAGCTTTCTTT
NA,TRBJ1-5,NA,TRBV6-2/TRBV6-3,CASSYPRGAANQPQHF,TGTGCCAGCAGTTACCCTCGAGGTGCAGCCAATCAGCCCCAGCATTTT
TRBD1,TRBJ2-3,NA,TRBV6-4,CASSVIQGADTQYF,TGTGCCAGCAGTGTTATCCAGGGGGCGGATACGCAGTATTTT
NA,TRBJ2-5,few,TRBV11-2,CASSGSNREETQYF,TGTGCCAGCAGCGGATCGAACAGGGAGGAGACCCAGTACTTC
NA,TRBJ2-1,few,TRBV4-3,CASSQDPEGSSSYNEQFF,TGCGCCAGCAGCCAAGATCCGGAGGGTTCCAGCTCCTACAATGAGCAGTTCTTC
NA,TRBJ1-5,many,TRBV29-1,CSVTWTGNQPQHF,TGCAGCGTTACATGGACGGGGAATCAGCCCCAGCATTTT
NA,TRBJ2-3,many,TRBV5-5,CASGGAGPTDTQYF,TGTGCCAGCGGCGGGGCAGGGCCAACAGATACGCAGTATTTT
NA,TRBJ2-2,NA,TRBV24-1,CATSDQGISLTGELFF,TGTGCCACCAGTGACCAGGGCATCTCTCTCACCGGGGAGCTGTTTTTT
NA,TRBJ2-3,few,TRBV6-5,CASSTMADTQYF,TGTGCCAGCAGTACCATGGCAGATACGCAGTATTTT
NA,TRBJ2-1,many,TRBV5-1,CASSLGDIVSYNEQFF,TGCGCCAGCAGCTTGGGGGACATTGTTTCGTACAATGAGCAGTTCTTC